The 14 T cell receptor beta chains in this list originate from one sample, sequenced in a study of T cells after yellow fever vaccination. TCRdb passed the 5' RACE reads through MiXCR, listing each CDR3 protein once. This sample carries roughly 500,000 distinct CDR3 sequences, about 19% of them seen once, and the ten largest clones take around an eighth. The sample in question was PBMCs, obtained 15 days after the yellow fever booster vaccination. The receptors were sampled from a man between 25 and 39 years old who received the YFV17D yellow fever vaccine.

This clonotype occurred many times. The genes are TRBV7-2 and TRBJ1-4, with D perhaps matching TRBD1 (6 bases). CDR3 length: 14 amino acids. Trimming took off 3 bases at V and 10 bases at J, with 15 bases between the two ends. Germline lookup yields CDR1 SGHTA and CDR2 FQGNSA. The CDR3: CASSFTQGAGKLFF. The CDR3 DNA reads as TGTGCCAGCAGCTTCACACAGGGAGCAGGAAAACTGTTTTTT.

This clonotype came up a few times. CDR3 in amino acids: CASSFGGTGGEKLFF. The CDR3 DNA is TGTGCCAGCAGTTTTGGTGGGACAGGGGGAGAAAAACTGTTTTTT. This sequence joins TRBV28 and TRBJ1-4, with 11 bases lining up with TRBD1. The germline CDR1 and CDR2 sequences are MDHEN and SYDVKM. The CDR3 length is 15 residues. The V and J ends lost 3 bases and 8 bases, in that order; junction bases with no gene match: 5. The full variable domain, its missing parts supplied by reference TRBV28 and TRBJ1-4, is DVKVTQSSRYLVKRTGEKVFLECVQDMDHENMFWYRQDPGLGLRLIYFSYDVKMKEKGDIPEGYSVSREKKERFSLILESASTNQTSMYLCASSFGGTGGEKLFFGSGTQLSVL.

The chain uses TRBV25-1 and TRBJ2-7; 7 bases fit TRBD2. The CDR3 runs 14 residues. Germline loops: CDR1 MGHDK, CDR2 SYGVNS. V was clipped by 1 base and J by 3 bases; unmatched bases: 3. In nucleotides, the CDR3 is TGTGCCAGCAGTGAATTGGCTAGCGGCTACGAGCAGTACTTC. Translated: CASSELASGYEQYF.

The chain uses TRBV19 and TRBJ2-1; 9 bases map to TRBD2. With 2 bases clipped from V and 7 bases from J, the junction kept 12 bases outside the gene matches. CDR1 and CDR2 from the germline V gene are LNHDA and SQIVND (reference sequence). The CDR3 is made up of 17 amino acids. This CDR3 reads CASSIWREGPTTNEQFF. CDR3 coding DNA: TGTGCCAGTAGTATATGGCGGGAGGGCCCTACGACAAATGAGCAGTTCTTC.

This clonotype was detected a few times. This sequence joins TRBV18 and TRBJ2-3; D might be TRBD1 (5 bases). The CDR3 covers 12 residues. Germline CDR1 and CDR2: KGHSH and LQKENI. The V gene lost 0 bases and the J gene lost 8 bases, with 6 bases spanning the gap. In DNA form, the CDR3 reads TGTGCCAGCTCACCACCCCAGGGTACGCAGTATTTT. Protein: CASSPPQGTQYF.

The V and J genes are TRBV7-2 and TRBJ2-5; 8 positions match TRBD2. This CDR3 comprises 16 residues. Germline V lookup: CDR1 SGHTA, CDR2 FQGNSA. With 0 bases clipped from V and 6 bases from J, the junction kept 9 bases outside the gene matches. The DNA for the CDR3 is TGTGCCAGCAGCTTAGCGAGTGCGGGAGGAGGAAAGACCCAGTACTTC. Translation gives CASSLASAGGGKTQYF. The full variable domain, completed using reference TRBV7-2 and TRBJ2-5, is GAGVSQSPSNKVTEKGKDVELRCDPISGHTALYWYRQSLGQGLEFLIYFQGNSAPDKSGLPSDRFSAERTGGSVSTLTIQRTQQEDSAVYLCASSLASAGGGKTQYFGPGTRLLVL.

CDR3: CATSLSGVGTDTQYF. CDR3 DNA sequence: TGTGCCACCAGCCTTTCGGGGGTGGGCACAGATACGCAGTATTTT. The rearrangement links TRBV15 to TRBJ2-3, with D maybe TRBD2 (6 bases). The V and J ends lost 5 bases and 1 base respectively, with 13 bases between them. This CDR3 region has 15 residues. Germline CDR1 and CDR2: LNHNV and YYDKDF (reference sequence).

A few counts support this clonotype. V is TRBV4-3 and J is TRBJ2-1; D possibly corresponds to TRBD2 (5 bases). V was trimmed by 10 bases and J by 8 bases, leaving 12 bases between them. Germline V CDR1 and CDR2: LGHNA, YSLEER. This CDR3 region has 11 residues. This chain's CDR3 is CATRGGDEQFF. The DNA of the CDR3 is TGCGCCACCCGAGGAGGCGATGAGCAGTTCTTC.

This clonotype was seen a handful of times. The chain couples TRBV7-2 to TRBJ2-7; tentatively, D is TRBD1 (5 bases). Germline CDR1 is SGHTA and CDR2 is FQGNSA. This CDR3 is 16 amino acids long. The V and J ends lost 2 bases and 2 bases respectively, with 16 bases between them. The CDR3 DNA reads as TGTGCCAGCAGCTTAATAGGGGCGCAGACAGCCTACGAGCAGTACTTC. It yields the protein CASSLIGAQTAYEQYF.

The V gene is TRBV27, the J gene TRBJ2-7, with D uncertain. The germline V and J ends were trimmed by 1 base and 0 bases, with 10 bases remaining between them. The CDR3 runs to 15 residues. Germline values: CDR1 MNHEY, CDR2 SMNVEV (reference sequence). The CDR3 loop is CASSLYSFRSYEQYF. In DNA, the CDR3 is TGTGCCAGCAGTTTATACTCTTTCCGCTCCTACGAGCAGTACTTC.

V gene TRBV20-1 combines with J gene TRBJ2-1; D remains unclear. Between the trimmed V and J ends, which lost 3 bases and 4 bases, there was a span of 7 bases. The CDR3 runs 12 residues. Germline V lookup: CDR1 DFQATT, CDR2 SNEGSKA (reference sequence). CDR3 in DNA: TGCAGTGCTAGCCAAGATTACAATGAGCAGTTCTTC. This encodes CSASQDYNEQFF.

This clonotype was observed a few times. The chain uses TRBV24-1 and TRBJ2-5; TRBD1 matches 7 bases. Germline-derived CDR1 and CDR2 are KGHDR and SFDVKD. The CDR3 has 15 residues. The J segment lost 2 bases and the V segment lost 4 bases, leaving 6 bases of the junction unmatched. CDR3 DNA sequence: TGTGCCACCAGTGACAATAGGGACAGACAAGAGACCCAGTACTTC. Protein product: CATSDNRDRQETQYF.

The gene calls are TRBV9 and TRBJ2-7, with D tentatively TRBD1 (6 bases). CDR1 is SGDLS, CDR2 YYNGEE, per germline. V was cut by 3 bases and J by 7 bases, with 17 bases left in between. This CDR3 spans 14 amino acids. CDR3 nucleotides: TGTGCCAGCAGCGCTCACAGGGAAAGTGGGGAGCAGTACTTC. It specifies CASSAHRESGEQYF.

This clonotype came up many times. This chain joins TRBV6-2 or TRBV6-3 and TRBJ2-7; D tentatively reads TRBD1 or TRBD2 (5 bases each). Per the germline V gene, CDR1 is MNHEY and CDR2 is SVGEGT. The V gene lost 5 bases and the J gene lost 0 bases, with 14 bases spanning the gap. The CDR3 is made up of 15 amino acids. This CDR3 is CASSPGRANSYEQYF. CDR3 coding DNA: TGTGCCAGCAGTCCGGGACGCGCCAACTCCTACGAGCAGTACTTC.